These 2 T cell receptor beta chains share one sample of origin, sequenced in a study of CD8+ T cells in alopecia areata. RNA extraction was followed by reverse transcription into cDNA, which acted as the sequencing template. The data were produced by immunoSEQ multiplex PCR, yet TCRdb's version contains in-frame clones alone and is incomplete. The sample consists of 60,000 to 85,000 clones, around 30% of them appearing once. As to treatment: oral pan-JAK inhibitor, 5-10 mg twice daily. The input for sequencing was CD8+ T cells sorted from blood, taken at week 4, from a patient treated with tofacitinib. These receptor sequences come from a human donor with alopecia areata.

The chain links TRBV29-1 to TRBJ1-3, with D maybe TRBD1 (6 bases). CDR1 and CDR2 from the germline V gene are SQVTM and ANQGSEA. CDR3 length equals 11 residues. Trimming removed 2 bases from V and 12 bases from J, with 11 bases in between. DNA for the CDR3: TGCAGCGTTGAATATGGAGGGGGCATATATTTT. It is translated as CSVEYGGGIYF.

This clone occurred a few times. The J gene is TRBJ2-7, the V gene TRBV7-9; D possibly matches TRBD1 or TRBD2 (6 bases each). The CDR3 totals 16 residues. V lost 8 bases to trimming and J lost 2 bases, with 22 bases between them. Germline loops: CDR1 SEHNR, CDR2 FQNEAQ (reference sequence). CDR3 nucleotides: TGTGCCAGCTCCCCCCCGGGGGCGTTAGAAACCTACGAGCAGTACTTC. This translates into CASSPPGALETYEQYF. The full variable domain, with the rest looked up from reference TRBV7-9 and TRBJ2-7, is DTGVSQNPRHKITKRGQNVTFRCDPISEHNRLYWYRQTLGQGPEFLTYFQNEAQLEKSRLLSDRFSAERPKGSFSTLEIQRTEQGDSAMYLCASSPPGALETYEQYFGPGTRLTVT.